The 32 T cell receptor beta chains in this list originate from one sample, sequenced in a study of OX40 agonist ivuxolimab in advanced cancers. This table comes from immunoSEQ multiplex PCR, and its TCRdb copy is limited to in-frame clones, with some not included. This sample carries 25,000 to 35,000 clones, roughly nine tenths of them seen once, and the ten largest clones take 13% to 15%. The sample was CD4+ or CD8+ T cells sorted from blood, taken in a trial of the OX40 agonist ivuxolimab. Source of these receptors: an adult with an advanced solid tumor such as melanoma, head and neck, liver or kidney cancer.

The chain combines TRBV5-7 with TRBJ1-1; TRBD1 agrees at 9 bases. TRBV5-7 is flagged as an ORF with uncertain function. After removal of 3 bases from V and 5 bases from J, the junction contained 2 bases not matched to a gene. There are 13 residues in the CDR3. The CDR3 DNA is TGTGCCAGCAGCTGGGGGACAGGGACTGAAGCTTTCTTT. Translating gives CASSWGTGTEAFF.

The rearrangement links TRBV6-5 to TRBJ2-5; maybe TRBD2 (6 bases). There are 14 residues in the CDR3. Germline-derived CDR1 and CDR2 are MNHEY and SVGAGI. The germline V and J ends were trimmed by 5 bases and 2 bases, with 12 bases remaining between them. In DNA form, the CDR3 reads TGTGCCAGCAGTCTCGACGGGAGTCAAGAGACCCAGTACTTC. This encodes CASSLDGSQETQYF.

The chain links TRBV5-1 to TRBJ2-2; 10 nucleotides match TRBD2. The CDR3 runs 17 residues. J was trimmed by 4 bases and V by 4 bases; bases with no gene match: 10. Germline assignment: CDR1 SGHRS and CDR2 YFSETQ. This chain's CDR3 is CASSLEGAGGGTGELFF. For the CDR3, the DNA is TGCGCCAGCAGCCTTGAAGGAGCGGGAGGGGGCACCGGGGAGCTGTTTTTT.

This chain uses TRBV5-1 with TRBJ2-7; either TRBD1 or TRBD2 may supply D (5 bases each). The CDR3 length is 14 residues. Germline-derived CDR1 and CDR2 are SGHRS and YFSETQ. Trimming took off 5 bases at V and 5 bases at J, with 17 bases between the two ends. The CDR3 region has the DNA TGCGCCAGCAGATTCCCGGGCCGAGGGGACGAGCAGTACTTC. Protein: CASRFPGRGDEQYF.

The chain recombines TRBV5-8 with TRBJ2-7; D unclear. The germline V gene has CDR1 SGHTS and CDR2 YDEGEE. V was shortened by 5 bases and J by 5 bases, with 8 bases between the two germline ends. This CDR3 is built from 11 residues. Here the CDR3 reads CASRKHDEQYF. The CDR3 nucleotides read TGTGCCAGCAGAAAACATGACGAGCAGTACTTC.

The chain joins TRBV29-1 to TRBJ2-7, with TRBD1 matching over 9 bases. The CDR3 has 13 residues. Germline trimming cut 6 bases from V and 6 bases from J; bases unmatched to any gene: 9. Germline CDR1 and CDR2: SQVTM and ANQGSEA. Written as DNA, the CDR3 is TGCAGCGTAAGGGACAGGGATCTGGGCGAGCAGTACTTC. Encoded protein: CSVRDRDLGEQYF.

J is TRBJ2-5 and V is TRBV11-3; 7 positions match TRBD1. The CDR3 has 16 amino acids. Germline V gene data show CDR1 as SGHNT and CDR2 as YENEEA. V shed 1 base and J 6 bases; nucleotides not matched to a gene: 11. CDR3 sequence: CASSLGSQTGSKTQYF. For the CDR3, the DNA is TGTGCCAGCAGCTTAGGTTCCCAGACAGGGTCCAAGACCCAGTACTTC.

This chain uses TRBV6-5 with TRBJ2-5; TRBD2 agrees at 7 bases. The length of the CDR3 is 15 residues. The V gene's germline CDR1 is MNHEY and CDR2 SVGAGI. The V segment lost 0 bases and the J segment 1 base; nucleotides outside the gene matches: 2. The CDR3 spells CASSYSTGGQETQYF. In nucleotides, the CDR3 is TGTGCCAGCAGTTACTCGACGGGGGGCCAAGAGACCCAGTACTTC.

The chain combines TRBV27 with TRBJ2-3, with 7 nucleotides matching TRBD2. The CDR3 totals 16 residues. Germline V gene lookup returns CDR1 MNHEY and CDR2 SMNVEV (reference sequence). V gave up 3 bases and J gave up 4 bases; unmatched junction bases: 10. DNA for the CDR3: TGTGCCAGCAGTTTGGCGGGGGTGCTTTCCGCAGATACGCAGTATTTT. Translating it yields CASSLAGVLSADTQYF.

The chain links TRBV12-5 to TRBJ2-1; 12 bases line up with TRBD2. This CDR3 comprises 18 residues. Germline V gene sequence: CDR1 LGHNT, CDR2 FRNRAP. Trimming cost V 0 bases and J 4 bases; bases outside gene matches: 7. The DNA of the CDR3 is TGTGCTAGTGGTTTGGTACAGGCTAGCGGGAGGGCATACAATGAGCAGTTCTTC. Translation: CASGLVQASGRAYNEQFF.

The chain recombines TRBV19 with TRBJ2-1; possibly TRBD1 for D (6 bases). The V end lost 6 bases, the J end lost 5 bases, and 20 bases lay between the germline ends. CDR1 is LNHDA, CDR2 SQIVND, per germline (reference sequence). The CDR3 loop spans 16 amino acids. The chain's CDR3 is CASSPRGQGKDNEQFF. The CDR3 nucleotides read TGTGCCAGTAGCCCTCGTGGGCAGGGGAAGGACAATGAGCAGTTCTTC.

The CDR3 region has the DNA TGTGCCAGCAGCTTGGATATCGGCCTAGCGGGGGCCTACGAGCAGTACTTC. This codes for CASSLDIGLAGAYEQYF. This chain links TRBV5-4 with TRBJ2-7; 10 positions match TRBD2. Per the germline V gene, CDR1 is SGHNT and CDR2 is YYREEE (reference sequence). This CDR3 region has 17 residues. V was clipped by 0 bases and J by 2 bases; unmatched bases: 8.

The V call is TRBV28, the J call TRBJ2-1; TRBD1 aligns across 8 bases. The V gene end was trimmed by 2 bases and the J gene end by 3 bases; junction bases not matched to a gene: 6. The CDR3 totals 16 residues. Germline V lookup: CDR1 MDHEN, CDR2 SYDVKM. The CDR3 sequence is CASSLDTGGVYNEQFF. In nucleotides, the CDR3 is TGTGCCAGCAGTTTAGATACAGGGGGTGTCTACAATGAGCAGTTCTTC.

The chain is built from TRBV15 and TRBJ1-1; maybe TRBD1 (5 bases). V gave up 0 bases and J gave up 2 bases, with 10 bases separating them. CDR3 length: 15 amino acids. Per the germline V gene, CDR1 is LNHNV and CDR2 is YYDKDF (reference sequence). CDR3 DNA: TGTGCCACCAGCAGAGATCTGGACATCAACACTGAAGCTTTCTTT. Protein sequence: CATSRDLDINTEAFF. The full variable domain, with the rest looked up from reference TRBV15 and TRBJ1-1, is DAMVIQNPRYQVTQFGKPVTLSCSQTLNHNVMYWYQQKSSQAPKLLFHYYDKDFNNEADTPDNFQSRRPNTSFCFLDIRSPGLGDTAMYLCATSRDLDINTEAFFGQGTRLTVV.

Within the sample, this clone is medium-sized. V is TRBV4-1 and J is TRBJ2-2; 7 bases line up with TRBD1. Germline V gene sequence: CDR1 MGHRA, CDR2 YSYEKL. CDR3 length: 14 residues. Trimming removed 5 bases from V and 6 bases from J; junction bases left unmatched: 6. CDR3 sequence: CASSDITGAGELFF. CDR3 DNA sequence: TGCGCCAGCAGCGATATTACAGGGGCCGGGGAGCTGTTTTTT.

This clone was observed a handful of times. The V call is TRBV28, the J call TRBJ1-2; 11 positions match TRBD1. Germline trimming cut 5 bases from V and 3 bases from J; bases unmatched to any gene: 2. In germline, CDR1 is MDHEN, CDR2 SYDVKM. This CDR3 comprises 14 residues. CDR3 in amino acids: CASSAGQGDYGYTF. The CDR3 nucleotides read TGTGCCAGCAGTGCGGGACAGGGGGACTATGGCTACACCTTC.

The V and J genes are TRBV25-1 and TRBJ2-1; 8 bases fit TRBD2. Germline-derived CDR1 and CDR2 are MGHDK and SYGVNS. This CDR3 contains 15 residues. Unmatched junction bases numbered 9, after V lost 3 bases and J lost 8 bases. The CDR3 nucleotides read TGTGCCAGCAGTGACCCGACTAGCGAGAGTCATGAGCAGTTCTTC. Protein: CASSDPTSESHEQFF.

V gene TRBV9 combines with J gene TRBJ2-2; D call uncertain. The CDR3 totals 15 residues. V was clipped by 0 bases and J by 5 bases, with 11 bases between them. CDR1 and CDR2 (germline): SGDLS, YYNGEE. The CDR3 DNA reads TGTGCCAGCAGCGTAGCTGAGTTCCAGACCGGGGAGCTGTTTTTT. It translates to CASSVAEFQTGELFF.

CDR3 sequence reads: CASSSAGDREPYNEQFF. The CDR3 nucleotides read TGTGCCAGCAGTTCGGCCGGGGACAGGGAGCCCTACAATGAGCAGTTCTTC. This chain uses TRBV27 with TRBJ2-1, with TRBD1 matching over 9 bases. V lost 4 bases to trimming and J lost 2 bases; unmatched junction nucleotides: 9. This CDR3 spans 17 amino acids. Germline CDR1 reads MNHEY; CDR2 reads SMNVEV (reference sequence).

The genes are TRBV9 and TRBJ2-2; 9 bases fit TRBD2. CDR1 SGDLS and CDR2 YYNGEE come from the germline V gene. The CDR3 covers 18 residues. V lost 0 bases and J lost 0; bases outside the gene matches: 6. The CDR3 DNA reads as TGTGCCAGCAGCGTAGACCTAGCGGGACCTGCGAACACCGGGGAGCTGTTTTTT. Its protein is CASSVDLAGPANTGELFF.

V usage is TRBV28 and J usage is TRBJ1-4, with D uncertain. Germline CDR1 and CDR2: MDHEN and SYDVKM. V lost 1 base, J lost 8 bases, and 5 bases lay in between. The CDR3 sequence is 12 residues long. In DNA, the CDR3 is TGTGCCAGCAGTTTATCGGGGGAAAAACTGTTTTTT. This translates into CASSLSGEKLFF.

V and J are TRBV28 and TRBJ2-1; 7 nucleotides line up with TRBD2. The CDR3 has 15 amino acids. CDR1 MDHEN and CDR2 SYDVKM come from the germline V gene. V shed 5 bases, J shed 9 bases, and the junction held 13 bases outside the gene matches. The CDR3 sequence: CASSLPGGSLVEQFF. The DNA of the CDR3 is TGTGCCAGCAGTCTCCCCGGCGGGAGTTTGGTTGAGCAGTTCTTC.

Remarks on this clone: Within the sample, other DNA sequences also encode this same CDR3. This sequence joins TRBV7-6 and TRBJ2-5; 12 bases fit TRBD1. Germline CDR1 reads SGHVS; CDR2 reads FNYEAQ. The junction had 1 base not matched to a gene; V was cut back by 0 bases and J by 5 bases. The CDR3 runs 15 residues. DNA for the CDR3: TGTGCCAGCAGCTTAGCCGGGACAGGGGGCGAGACCCAGTACTTC. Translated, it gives CASSLAGTGGETQYF.

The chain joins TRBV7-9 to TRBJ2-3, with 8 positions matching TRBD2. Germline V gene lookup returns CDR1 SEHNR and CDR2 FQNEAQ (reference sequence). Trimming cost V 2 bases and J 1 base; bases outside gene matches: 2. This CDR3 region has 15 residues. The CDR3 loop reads CASSLIGGGTDTQYF. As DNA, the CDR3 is TGTGCCAGCAGCTTAATCGGGGGGGGCACAGATACGCAGTATTTT.

The CDR3 DNA sequence: TGTGCCAGCAGCCTCTTCGAAAACAGGGGGCCAGGAAACACCATATATTTT. This translates into CASSLFENRGPGNTIYF. This chain links TRBV13 with TRBJ1-3; TRBD1 matches 9 bases. The CDR3 contains 17 residues. The germline V gene encodes CDR1 PRHDT and CDR2 FYEKMQ (reference sequence). Losses at the gene ends were 5 bases for V and 4 bases for J; bases not matched to a gene: 12.

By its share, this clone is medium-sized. CDR3 residues: CASSKQAYNEQFF. DNA of the CDR3: TGTGCCAGCAGTAAACAGGCGTACAATGAGCAGTTCTTC. The V gene is TRBV6-5, the J gene TRBJ2-1, with a tentative D call TRBD1 (5 bases). Germline V gives CDR1 MNHEY, CDR2 SVGAGI. The CDR3 has 13 residues. The germline V and J ends were trimmed by 5 bases and 4 bases, with 9 bases remaining between them.

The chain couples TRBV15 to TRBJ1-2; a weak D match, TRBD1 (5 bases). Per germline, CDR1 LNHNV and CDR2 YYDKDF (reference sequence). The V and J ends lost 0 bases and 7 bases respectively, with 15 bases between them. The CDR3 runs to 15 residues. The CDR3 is CATSRDRQGRGGYTF. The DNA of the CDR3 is TGTGCCACCAGCAGAGATCGTCAGGGAAGGGGTGGCTACACCTTC.

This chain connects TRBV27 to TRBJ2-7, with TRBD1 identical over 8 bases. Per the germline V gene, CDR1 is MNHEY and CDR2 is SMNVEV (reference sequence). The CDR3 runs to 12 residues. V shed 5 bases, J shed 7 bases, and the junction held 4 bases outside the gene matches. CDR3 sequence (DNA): TGTGCCAGCAGTGTTACAGGGGGAGAGCAGTACTTC. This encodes CASSVTGGEQYF.

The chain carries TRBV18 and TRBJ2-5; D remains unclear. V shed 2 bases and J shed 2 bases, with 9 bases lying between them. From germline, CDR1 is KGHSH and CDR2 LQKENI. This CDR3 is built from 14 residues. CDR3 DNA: TGTGCCAGCTCACCAGAGAGCTTGCAAGAGACCCAGTACTTC. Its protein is CASSPESLQETQYF.

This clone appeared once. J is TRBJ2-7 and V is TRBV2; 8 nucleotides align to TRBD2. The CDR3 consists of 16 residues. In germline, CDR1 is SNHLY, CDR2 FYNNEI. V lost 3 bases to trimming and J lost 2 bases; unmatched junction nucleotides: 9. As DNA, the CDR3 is TGTGCCAGCAGTGAGATGTTCCTAGCGGGCACCTACGAGCAGTACTTC. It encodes CASSEMFLAGTYEQYF.

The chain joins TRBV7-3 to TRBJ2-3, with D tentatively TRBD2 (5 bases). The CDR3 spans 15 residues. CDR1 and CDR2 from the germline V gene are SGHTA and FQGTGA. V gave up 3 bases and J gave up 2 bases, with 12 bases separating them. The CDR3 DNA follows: TGTGCCAGCAGCTTCGGGAACAGAAACACAGATACGCAGTATTTT. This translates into CASSFGNRNTDTQYF.

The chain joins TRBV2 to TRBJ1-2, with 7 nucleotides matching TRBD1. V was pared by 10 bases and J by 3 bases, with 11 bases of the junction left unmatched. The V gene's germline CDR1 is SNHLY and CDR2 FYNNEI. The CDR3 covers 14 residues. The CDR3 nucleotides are TGTGCCACGACACAGGGGAGGGGGGACTATGGCTACACCTTC. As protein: CATTQGRGDYGYTF. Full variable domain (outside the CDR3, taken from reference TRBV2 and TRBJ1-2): EPEVTQTPSHQVTQMGQEVILRCVPISNHLYFYWYRQILGQKVEFLVSFYNNEISEKSEIFDDQFSVERPDGSNFTLKIRSTKLEDSAMYFCATTQGRGDYGYTFGSGTRLTVV.